The next 3 T cell receptor beta chains were all read from a single sample in a study of blood T cell repertoires in COVID-19. Only in-frame clones appear in the TCRdb table, and some are missing; sequencing was by immunoSEQ multiplex PCR. The sample has approximately 400,000 clones; 81% are singletons. Source material: peripheral blood. Receptors were obtained from a human donor with acute or convalescent COVID-19. The donor label of this sample is uncertain.

The gene calls are TRBV5-6 and TRBJ2-5; maybe TRBD1 (6 bases). The V gene's germline CDR1 is SGHDT and CDR2 YYEEEE. The CDR3 contains 12 residues. Trimming shortened V by 6 bases and J by 5 bases, and 11 bases separated the two germline ends. The CDR3 DNA follows: TGTGCCAGCACAAGGACAGTGGAGACCCAGTACTTC. Amino acid sequence: CASTRTVETQYF.

This chain joins TRBV5-1 and TRBJ2-5; D is possibly TRBD2 (6 bases). The germline V gene has CDR1 SGHRS and CDR2 YFSETQ. The CDR3 loop spans 16 amino acids. The V end lost 1 base, the J end lost 1 base, and 14 bases lay between the germline ends. The CDR3 region has the DNA TGCGCCAGCAGCTTGCGAGACGGGGGTGGCCAAGAGACCCAGTACTTC. It codes for CASSLRDGGGQETQYF.

The chain employs TRBV4-1 and TRBJ1-4; possibly TRBD1 for D (6 bases). The germline gives CDR1 MGHRA, CDR2 YSYEKL. This CDR3 is built from 17 residues. Trimming removed 1 base from V and 11 bases from J, with 23 bases in between. CDR3 loop: CASSQGFQGPDVLKLFF. In DNA, the CDR3 is TGCGCCAGCAGCCAAGGATTTCAGGGGCCAGACGTTCTCAAACTGTTTTTT.